The 20 T cell receptor beta chains given below trace back to one sample, sequenced in a study of blood T cell repertoires in COVID-19. TCRdb's copy holds only in-frame clones and misses some; the assay was immunoSEQ multiplex PCR. The data contain roughly 500,000 clones, 80% to 90% of them singletons. The sequenced sample was peripheral blood. The receptors shown here come from a human donor in a cohort sampled during active COVID-19.

V and J are TRBV28 and TRBJ2-7; 7 positions agree with TRBD2. The V and J ends lost 3 bases and 12 bases, in that order; junction bases with no gene match: 20. The CDR3 loop spans 16 amino acids. CDR1 and CDR2 from the germline V gene are MDHEN and SYDVKM. The CDR3 DNA reads as TGTGCCAGCAGTTTGGCCTGGGGGGGGAGCATTACGGATAGGTACTTC. Its translation is CASSLAWGGSITDRYF. Together with reference TRBV28 and TRBJ2-7, the CDR3 gives the full variable domain: DVKVTQSSRYLVKRTGEKVFLECVQDMDHENMFWYRQDPGLGLRLIYFSYDVKMKEKGDIPEGYSVSREKKERFSLILESASTNQTSMYLCASSLAWGGSITDRYFGPGTRLTVT.

This sequence joins TRBV5-8 and TRBJ2-7; D gene ambiguous. In germline, CDR1 is SGHTS, CDR2 YDEGEE. The CDR3 length is 16 residues. The V end was cut by 1 base, the J end by 7 bases, with 21 bases between. The CDR3 loop is CASSLRSTTEVEEQYF. Written as DNA, the CDR3 is TGTGCCAGCAGCTTGCGGTCGACAACTGAAGTGGAAGAGCAGTACTTC.

V usage is TRBV19 and J usage is TRBJ2-6; D gene uncertain. Trimming took off 5 bases at V and 3 bases at J, with 14 bases between the two ends. The CDR3 is 16 residues long. From germline, CDR1 is LNHDA and CDR2 SQIVND (reference sequence). Here the CDR3 reads CASSSGLSSGANVLTF. In DNA, the CDR3 is TGTGCCAGTAGTTCAGGCCTCAGTAGTGGGGCCAACGTCCTGACTTTC. Complete variable domain (other parts from reference TRBV19 and TRBJ2-6): DGGITQSPKYLFRKEGQNVTLSCEQNLNHDAMYWYRQDPGQGLRLIYYSQIVNDFQKGDIAEGYSVSREKKESFPLTVTSAQKNPTAFYLCASSSGLSSGANVLTFGAGSRLTVL.

This clone appeared a single time. V is TRBV5-4 and J is TRBJ1-3, with D unclear. Germline CDR1 is SGHNT and CDR2 is YYREEE (reference sequence). This CDR3 is built from 14 residues. Trimming left V 4 bases short and J 3 bases short, with 11 bases between. CDR3 sequence: CASSGGLIGNTIYF. DNA for the CDR3: TGTGCCAGCAGCGGCGGACTAATTGGAAACACCATATATTTT.

The V gene is TRBV6-1, the J gene TRBJ1-1, with a weak D call TRBD1 (5 bases). This CDR3 is 14 amino acids long. V was cut by 7 bases and J by 1 base, with 13 bases left in between. Germline values: CDR1 MNHNS, CDR2 SASEGT. The CDR3 sequence: CASNGRGENTEAFF. In nucleotides, the CDR3 is TGTGCCAGCAACGGGCGGGGGGAGAACACTGAAGCTTTCTTT.

The chain carries TRBV9 and TRBJ1-1, with a weak D call TRBD1 (6 bases). CDR3 size: 15 residues. Trimming stripped 0 bases from V and 3 bases from J, with 12 bases between. Germline lookup yields CDR1 SGDLS and CDR2 YYNGEE. Here the CDR3 reads CASSVVPQGDTEAFF. The CDR3 DNA is TGTGCCAGCAGCGTAGTTCCACAGGGAGACACTGAAGCTTTCTTT.

J is TRBJ1-1 and V is TRBV30; tentatively, D is TRBD1 (6 bases). Deletions cut 4 bases from V and 5 bases from J, with 17 bases between. The CDR3 loop spans 14 amino acids. Per germline, CDR1 GTSNPN and CDR2 SVGIG (reference sequence). The CDR3: CAWIERGGWTEAFF. The CDR3 DNA sequence: TGTGCCTGGATCGAAAGGGGGGGCTGGACTGAAGCTTTCTTT.

This clone is a singleton in its sample. The J gene is TRBJ2-5, the V gene TRBV7-2, with 12 nucleotides matching TRBD2. CDR1 SGHTA and CDR2 FQGNSA come from the germline V gene. With V trimmed by 1 base and J by 5 bases, 11 bases remained unmatched. CDR3 length: 18 residues. As DNA, the CDR3 is TGTGCCAGCAGCTTAGTAAGTCTACTAGCGGGAGGACGTGAGACCCAGTACTTC. Translating gives CASSLVSLLAGGRETQYF.

The chain couples TRBV7-9 to TRBJ1-1; 7 bases map to TRBD1. CDR3 length: 15 amino acids. V shed 0 bases and J 3 bases; nucleotides not matched to a gene: 4. Per the germline V gene, CDR1 is SEHNR and CDR2 is FQNEAQ (reference sequence). The CDR3, as DNA: TGTGCCAGCAGCTTAGCCAGGGGGTTTGACACTGAAGCTTTCTTT. It is translated as CASSLARGFDTEAFF. The whole variable domain, remainder taken from reference TRBV7-9 and TRBJ1-1, is DTGVSQNPRHKITKRGQNVTFRCDPISEHNRLYWYRQTLGQGPEFLTYFQNEAQLEKSRLLSDRFSAERPKGSFSTLEIQRTEQGDSAMYLCASSLARGFDTEAFFGQGTRLTVV.

The chain links TRBV6-5 to TRBJ2-1, with D perhaps TRBD1 (6 bases). CDR1 is MNHEY and CDR2 is SVGAGI in the germline V gene. Trimming stripped 7 bases from V and 6 bases from J, with 13 bases between. This CDR3 has 13 residues. CDR3 protein: CASIRRDTNEQFF. CDR3 nucleotides: TGTGCCAGCATCCGCCGGGACACCAATGAGCAGTTCTTC.

The chain is built from TRBV5-8 and TRBJ2-7, with D tentatively TRBD2 (6 bases). The germline V gene has CDR1 SGHTS and CDR2 YDEGEE. Trimming took off 1 base at V and 2 bases at J, with 13 bases between the two ends. This CDR3 is built from 15 residues. DNA for the CDR3: TGTGCCAGCAGCTTGTGGAGGGGAACTACCTACGAGCAGTACTTC. It encodes CASSLWRGTTYEQYF.

This rearrangement joins TRBV24-1 to TRBJ2-2; D gene uncertain. V was pared by 9 bases and J by 4 bases, with 11 bases between. Germline values: CDR1 KGHDR, CDR2 SFDVKD. The CDR3 runs 13 residues. The CDR3 DNA follows: TGTGCCACCGGCTCCCCCGCCACCGGGGAGCTGTTTTTT. As protein: CATGSPATGELFF.

The chain has TRBV28 and TRBJ2-6; possible D gene TRBD1, 5 bases. Germline CDR1 reads MDHEN; CDR2 reads SYDVKM. This CDR3 has 16 residues. The CDR3 DNA follows: TGTGCATCCCTCGAGACAGCCCTCTCTGGGGCCAACGTCCTGACTTTC. This gives the protein CASLETALSGANVLTF.

At least ten counts were recorded for this clone. The chain employs TRBV5-1 and TRBJ2-1; 11 nucleotides line up with TRBD2. The CDR3 has 19 residues. V lost 7 bases to trimming and J lost 0 bases; unmatched junction nucleotides: 15. Germline values: CDR1 SGHRS, CDR2 YFSETQ. DNA of the CDR3: TGCGCCAGCGCTCTCGGGCTAGCGGGAGGCAGGAGCTCCTACAATGAGCAGTTCTTC. It translates to CASALGLAGGRSSYNEQFF.

The V call is TRBV3-1 (or the pseudogene TRBV3-2), the J call TRBJ1-4, with a possible D match to TRBD1 (6 bases). This CDR3 is 15 amino acids long. The germline V gene has CDR1 LGHDT and CDR2 YNNKEL (reference sequence). V was trimmed by 9 bases and J by 0 bases, leaving 14 bases between them. The CDR3 DNA reads as TGTGCCAGTCATCCAGGGGACGCAACTAATGAAAAACTGTTTTTT. Its protein product is CASHPGDATNEKLFF.

The chain uses TRBV7-9 and TRBJ2-7, with 9 bases fitting TRBD1. This CDR3 is built from 16 residues. With 4 bases clipped from V and 2 bases from J, the junction kept 9 bases outside the gene matches. Germline V lookup: CDR1 SEHNR, CDR2 FQNEAQ (reference sequence). CDR3 DNA sequence: TGTGCCAGCAGCTGGGACCTGGGACAGGGAGCCTACGAGCAGTACTTC. As protein: CASSWDLGQGAYEQYF.

The genes are TRBV12-1 and TRBJ1-1; the table assigns TRBD1, which was not confirmed against the DNA. TRBV12-1 is listed as a pseudogene. This CDR3 spans 14 amino acids. As DNA, the CDR3 is TGTGCCAGCAGCCAATTCAGGGGTTATACTGAAGCTTTCTTT. Translating gives CASSQFRGYTEAFF.

This rearrangement joins TRBV5-4 to TRBJ2-7; 11 nucleotides line up with TRBD2. The CDR3 spans 15 residues. The V segment lost 4 bases and the J segment 5 bases; nucleotides outside the gene matches: 8. Germline CDR1 and CDR2: SGHNT and YYREEE (reference sequence). CDR3 DNA sequence: TGTGCCAGCAGCACCCGACTAGCGGGATCGAACGAGCAGTACTTC. It codes for CASSTRLAGSNEQYF.

The chain couples TRBV3-1 (or the pseudogene TRBV3-2) to TRBJ2-6, with D possibly being TRBD2 (5 bases). Germline-derived CDR1 and CDR2 are LGHDT and YNNKEL (reference sequence). The CDR3 has 17 residues. V lost 4 bases to trimming and J lost 1 base, with 14 bases between them. The CDR3 region has the DNA TGTGCCAGCAGCCCTCTCCTTCGAGGGTCTGGGGCCAACGTCCTGACTTTC. The encoded protein is CASSPLLRGSGANVLTF.

The gene calls are TRBV2 and TRBJ1-2, with D possibly matching TRBD1 (5 bases). The CDR3 is made up of 13 amino acids. Germline V CDR1 and CDR2: SNHLY, FYNNEI. V lost 5 bases and J 0 bases, leaving 7 bases between the germline ends. CDR3 bases: TGTGCCAGCAGTCCGACAGCTAACTATGGCTACACCTTC. Translating it yields CASSPTANYGYTF.